These T cell receptor beta chains were read from a single sample in a study of cytomegalovirus exposure and HLA in healthy donors. The protocol was immunoSEQ multiplex PCR, while the TCRdb copy is restricted to in-frame clones and leaves out a portion. The profile covers approximately 110,000 clones, with 60% to 85% appearing a single time and less than 2% taken by the ten largest. The sequencing sample was made of PBMCs. These receptors all come from a man aged 50-60 years in good health and CMV-seronegative. Both conserved end residues are part of each CDR3. D genes are given only for firm matches. Rows give clone size only sometimes, using once, few, many, or a class for an expanded clone.

V gene	D gene	clone size	J gene	CDR3 DNA	CDR3 protein
TRBV30	-	-	TRBJ1-2	TGTGCCTGGAGACCGGGAGGGGCTAACTATGGCTACACCTTC	CAWRPGGANYGYTF
TRBV7-9	-	-	TRBJ1-2	TGTTCCAGCAGCTCCCGGAGGGGTAATAACTATGGCTACACCTTC	CSSSSRRGNNYGYTF
TRBV2	-	-	TRBJ2-7	TGTGCCAGCAGACCGGGATACGGCGGATACGAGCAGTACTTC	CASRPGYGGYEQYF
TRBV7-2	-	-	TRBJ1-2	TGTGCCAGCAGCTTAGACGGAGCTAACTATGGCTACACCTTC	CASSLDGANYGYTF
TRBV4-3	TRBD2	-	TRBJ2-5	TGCGCCAGCAGCCGCCTGGAGGGTAGCGGGGGGGCTGAGACCCAGTACTTC	CASSRLEGSGGAETQYF
TRBV5-6	TRBD2	-	TRBJ2-1	TGTGCCAGCAGCTTAGCGGGGGCCATTAATGAGCAGTTCTTC	CASSLAGAINEQFF
TRBV9	TRBD1	-	TRBJ1-3	TGTGCCAGCAGCGGACTACAGGGGCATGGAAACACCATATATTTT	CASSGLQGHGNTIYF
TRBV7-2	TRBD1	-	TRBJ1-6	TGTGCCAGCAGCTTACGAGTACAGGGGGTAGCGAATTCACCCCTCCACTTT	CASSLRVQGVANSPLHF
TRBV27	-	-	TRBJ1-1	TGTGCCAGCAGTCCCACTAACACTGAAGCTTTCTTT	CASSPTNTEAFF
TRBV4-1	-	-	TRBJ2-1	TGCGCCAGCAGCCAAGCCGACTCCGGCAATGAGCAGTTCTTC	CASSQADSGNEQFF
TRBV5-1	-	-	TRBJ1-1	TGCGCCAGCAGCTTGGGCGGTTGGCAGGGAAGGGAGAACACTGAAGCTTTCTTT	CASSLGGWQGRENTEAFF
TRBV28	TRBD2	-	TRBJ2-3	TGTGCCAGCAGCCTAGCGGGGGGAAGAGATACGCAGTATTTT	CASSLAGGRDTQYF
TRBV7-9	TRBD1	once	TRBJ1-6	TGTGCCAGCAGGGGACAGTATAATTCACCCCTCCACTTT	CASRGQYNSPLHF
TRBV7-9	-	-	TRBJ2-7	TGTTCCAGCAGCGATCTGAACAGGGCTTGGACCTACGAGCAGTACTTC	CSSSDLNRAWTYEQYF
TRBV11-1	-	-	TRBJ1-2	TGTGCCAGCAGCCCGGGACAAAGAAACTATGGCTACACCTTC	CASSPGQRNYGYTF
TRBV6-1	TRBD1	few	TRBJ1-5	TGTGCCAGCAATCCGGTAGGGGGCGTTCAGCCCCAGCATTTT	CASNPVGGVQPQHF
TRBV14	TRBD1	-	TRBJ1-2	TGTGCCAGCAGCCAGGACAGGGTGGGCGGCTACACCTTC	CASSQDRVGGYTF
TRBV6-5	-	few	TRBJ2-5	TGTGCCAGCACTTTAACAGGGAGGGGGTGGGAGACCCAGTACTTC	CASTLTGRGWETQYF
TRBV6-5	-	-	TRBJ2-2	TGTGCCAGCAGGAACCCGACACGAAACACCGGGGAGCTGTTTTTT	CASRNPTRNTGELFF
TRBV5-6	TRBD1	-	TRBJ2-5	TGTGCCAGCAGCTTCCCACAGGGGGCGCGCTATGAGACCCAGTACTTC	CASSFPQGARYETQYF
TRBV14	TRBD2	once	TRBJ2-1	TGTGCCAGCAGCTGGACTAGCCGGGATGAGCAGTTCTTC	CASSWTSRDEQFF
TRBV2	TRBD1	-	TRBJ2-3	TGTGCCAGCAGGCGGACAGGGGATATAGATACGCAGTATTTT	CASRRTGDIDTQYF
TRBV4-1	-	-	TRBJ2-1	TGCGCCAGCAGCCGATCCGGGACAATGCTAAGGAATGAGCAGTTCTTC	CASSRSGTMLRNEQFF
TRBV7-9	-	-	TRBJ1-1	TGTGCCAGCAGCTTAGCCCTGGGAGGGAACACTGAAGCTTTCTTT	CASSLALGGNTEAFF
TRBV7-3	-	-	TRBJ1-1	TGTGCCAGCAGCTACGCGGGCGGAACAAACACTGAAGCTTTCTTT	CASSYAGGTNTEAFF
TRBV9	TRBD1	few	TRBJ2-7	TGTGCCAGCAGCGTAGCAGGGACAGGGGCCTACGAGCAGTACTTC	CASSVAGTGAYEQYF
TRBV5-1	-	-	TRBJ1-1	TGCGCCAGCAGCTTGTTAGAGCATCGAAGTGATGCTGAAGCTTTCTTT	CASSLLEHRSDAEAFF
TRBV5-1	TRBD1	-	TRBJ2-5	TGCGCCAGCAGCTCGACAGGGGGGCGGGAGACCCAGTACTTC	CASSSTGGRETQYF
TRBV9	TRBD1	-	TRBJ1-6	TGTGCCAGCAGCCCCCCCCGACAGGGAGGCAATTCACCCCTCCACTTT	CASSPPRQGGNSPLHF
TRBV5-1	-	-	TRBJ1-4	TGCGCCAGCAGCCTTTCAGGTACAGCTAATGAAAAACTGTTTTTT	CASSLSGTANEKLFF
TRBV2	TRBD1	-	TRBJ1-5	TGTGCCAGCTCCGAGGACAGGGGCGGCAATCAGCCCCAGCATTTT	CASSEDRGGNQPQHF